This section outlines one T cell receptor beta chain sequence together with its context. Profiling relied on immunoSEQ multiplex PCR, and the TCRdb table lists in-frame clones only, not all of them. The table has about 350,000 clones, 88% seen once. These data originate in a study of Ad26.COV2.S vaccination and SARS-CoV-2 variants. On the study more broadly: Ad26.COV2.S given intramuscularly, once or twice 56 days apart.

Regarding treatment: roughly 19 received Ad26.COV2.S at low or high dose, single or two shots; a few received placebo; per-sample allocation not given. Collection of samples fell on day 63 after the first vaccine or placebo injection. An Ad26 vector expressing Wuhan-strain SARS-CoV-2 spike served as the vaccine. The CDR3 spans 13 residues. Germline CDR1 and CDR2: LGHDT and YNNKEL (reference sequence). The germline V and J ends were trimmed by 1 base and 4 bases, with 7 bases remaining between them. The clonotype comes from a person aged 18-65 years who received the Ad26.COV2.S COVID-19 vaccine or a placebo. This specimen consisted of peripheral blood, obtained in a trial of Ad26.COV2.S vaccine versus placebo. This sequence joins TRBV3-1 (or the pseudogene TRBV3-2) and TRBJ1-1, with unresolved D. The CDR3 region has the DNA TGTGCCAGCAGCCAAGGCTGGGGCACTGAAGCTTTCTTT. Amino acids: CASSQGWGTEAFF.